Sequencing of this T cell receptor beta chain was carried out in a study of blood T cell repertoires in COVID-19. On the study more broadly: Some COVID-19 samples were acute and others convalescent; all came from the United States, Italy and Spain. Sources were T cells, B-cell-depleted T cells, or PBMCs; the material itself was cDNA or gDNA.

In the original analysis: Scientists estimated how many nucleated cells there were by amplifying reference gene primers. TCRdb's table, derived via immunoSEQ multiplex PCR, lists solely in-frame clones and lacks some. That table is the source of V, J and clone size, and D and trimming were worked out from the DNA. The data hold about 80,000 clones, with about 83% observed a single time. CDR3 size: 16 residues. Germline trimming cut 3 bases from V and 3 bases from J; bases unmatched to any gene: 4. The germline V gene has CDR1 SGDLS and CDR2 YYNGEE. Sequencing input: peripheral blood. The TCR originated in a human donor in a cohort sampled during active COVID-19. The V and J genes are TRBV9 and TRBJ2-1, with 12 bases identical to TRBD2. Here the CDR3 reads CASSEPGLAGYNEQFF. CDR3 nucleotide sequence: TGTGCCAGCAGCGAACCGGGACTAGCGGGCTACAATGAGCAGTTCTTC.